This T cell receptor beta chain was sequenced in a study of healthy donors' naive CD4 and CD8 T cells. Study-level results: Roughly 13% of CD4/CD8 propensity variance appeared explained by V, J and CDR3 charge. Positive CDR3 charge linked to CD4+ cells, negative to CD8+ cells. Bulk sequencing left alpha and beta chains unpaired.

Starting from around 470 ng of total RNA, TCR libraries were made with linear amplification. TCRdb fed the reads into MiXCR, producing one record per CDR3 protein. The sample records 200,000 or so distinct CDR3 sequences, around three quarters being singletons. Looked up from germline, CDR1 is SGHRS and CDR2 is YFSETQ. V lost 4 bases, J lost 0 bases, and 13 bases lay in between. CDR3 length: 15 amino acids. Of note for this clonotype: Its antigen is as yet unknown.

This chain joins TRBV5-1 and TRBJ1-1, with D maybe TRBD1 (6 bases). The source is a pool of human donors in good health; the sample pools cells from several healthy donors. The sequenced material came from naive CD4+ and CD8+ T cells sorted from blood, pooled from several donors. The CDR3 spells CASSIVGGMNTEAFF. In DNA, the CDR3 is TGCGCCAGCAGCATAGTCGGGGGCATGAACACTGAAGCTTTCTTT.